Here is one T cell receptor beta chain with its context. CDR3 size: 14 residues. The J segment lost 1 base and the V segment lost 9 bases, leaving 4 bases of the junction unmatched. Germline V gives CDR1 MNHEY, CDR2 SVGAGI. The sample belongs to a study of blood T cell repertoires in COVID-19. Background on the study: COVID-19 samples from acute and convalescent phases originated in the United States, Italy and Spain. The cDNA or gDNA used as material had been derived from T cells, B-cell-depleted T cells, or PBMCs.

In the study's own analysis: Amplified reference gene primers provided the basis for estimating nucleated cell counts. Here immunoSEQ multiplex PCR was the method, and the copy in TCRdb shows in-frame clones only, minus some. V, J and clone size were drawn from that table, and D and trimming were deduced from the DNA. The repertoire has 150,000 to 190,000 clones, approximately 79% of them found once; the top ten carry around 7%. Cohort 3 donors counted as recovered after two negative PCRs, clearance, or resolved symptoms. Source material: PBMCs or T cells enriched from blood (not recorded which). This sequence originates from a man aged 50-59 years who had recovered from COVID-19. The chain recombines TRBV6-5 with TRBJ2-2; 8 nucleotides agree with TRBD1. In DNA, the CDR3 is TGTGCCAGTGAGACAGGGGTGAACACCGGGGAGCTGTTTTTT. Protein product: CASETGVNTGELFF.